Following are 4 T cell receptor beta chains from one sample sequenced in a study of early T cells in non-severe SARS-CoV-2 infection. TCRdb ran MiXCR on the 5' RACE reads and lists one entry per CDR3 protein. The sample has 97,000 or so distinct CDR3 sequences; less than 15% are singletons. Source material: whole blood. The source is an adult who was a healthcare worker with PCR-confirmed SARS-CoV-2 infection or an uninfected control (not recorded which).

Only a few counts were recorded for this clonotype. The chain is built from TRBV11-2 and TRBJ1-6; 7 positions agree with TRBD1. Trimming cost V 7 bases and J 4 bases; bases outside gene matches: 4. CDR1 is SGHAT and CDR2 is FQNNGV in the germline V gene. CDR3 size: 14 residues. The CDR3 protein is CASMGQTYNSPLHF. The DNA for the CDR3 is TGTGCCAGCATGGGACAGACGTATAATTCACCCCTCCACTTT.

This sequence joins TRBV11-2 and TRBJ2-4; no reliable D call. The CDR3 extends over 16 amino acids. Looked up from germline, CDR1 is SGHAT and CDR2 is FQNNGV. V lost 5 bases and J 5 bases, leaving 19 bases between the germline ends. The CDR3: CASSHPPDVNENIQYF. DNA of the CDR3: TGTGCCAGCAGCCACCCCCCGGACGTAAATGAAAACATTCAGTACTTC.

This clonotype was detected many times. This chain links TRBV4-3 with TRBJ1-1; D not certain. The CDR3 is 13 residues long. Trimming took 3 bases from V and 4 from J, leaving 9 bases between them. Germline V gives CDR1 LGHNA, CDR2 YSLEER. CDR3 coding DNA: TGCGCCAGCAGCCATGCCCCAGGCACTGAAGCTTTCTTT. This sequence encodes CASSHAPGTEAFF.

Only a few counts were recorded for this clonotype. The CDR3 DNA reads TGTGCCAGCAGCTTAGCTGGACAGGGTTTGCGGGAGCAGTACTTC. As protein: CASSLAGQGLREQYF. The chain uses TRBV7-2 and TRBJ2-7; 8 nucleotides line up with TRBD1. The CDR3 is 15 residues long. In germline, CDR1 is SGHTA, CDR2 FQGNSA. V lost 0 bases, J lost 7 bases, and 8 bases stayed unmatched.